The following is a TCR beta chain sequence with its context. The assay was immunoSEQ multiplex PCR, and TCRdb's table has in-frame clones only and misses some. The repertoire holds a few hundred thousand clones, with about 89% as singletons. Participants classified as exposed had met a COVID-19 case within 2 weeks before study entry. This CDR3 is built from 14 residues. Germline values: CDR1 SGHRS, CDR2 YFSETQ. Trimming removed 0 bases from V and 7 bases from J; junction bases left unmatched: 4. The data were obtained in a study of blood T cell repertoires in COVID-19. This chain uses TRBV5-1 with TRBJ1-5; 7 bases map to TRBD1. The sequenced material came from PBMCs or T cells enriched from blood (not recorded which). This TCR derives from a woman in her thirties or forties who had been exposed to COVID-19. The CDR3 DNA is TGCGCCAGCAGCTTGGGAGGGGGCTTCCAGCCCCAGCATTTT. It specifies CASSLGGGFQPQHF.